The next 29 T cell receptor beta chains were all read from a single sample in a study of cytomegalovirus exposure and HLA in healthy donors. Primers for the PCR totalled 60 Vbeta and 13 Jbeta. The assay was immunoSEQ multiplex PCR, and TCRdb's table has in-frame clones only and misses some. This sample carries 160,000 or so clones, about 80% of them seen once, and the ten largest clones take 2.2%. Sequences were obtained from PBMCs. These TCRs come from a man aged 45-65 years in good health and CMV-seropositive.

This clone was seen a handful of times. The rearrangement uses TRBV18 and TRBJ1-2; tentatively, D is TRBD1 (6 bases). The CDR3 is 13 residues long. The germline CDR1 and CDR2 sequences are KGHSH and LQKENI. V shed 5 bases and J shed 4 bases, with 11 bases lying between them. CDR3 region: CASSFDRTYGYTF. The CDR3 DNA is TGTGCCAGCTCATTCGACAGGACCTATGGCTACACCTTC.

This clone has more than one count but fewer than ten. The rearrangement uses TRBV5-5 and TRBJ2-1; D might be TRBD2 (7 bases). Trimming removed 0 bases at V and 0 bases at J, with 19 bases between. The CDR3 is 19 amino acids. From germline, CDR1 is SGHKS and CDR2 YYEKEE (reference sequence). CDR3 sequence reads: CASSLVWGGLFSSYNEQFF. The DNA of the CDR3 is TGTGCCAGCAGCTTGGTCTGGGGGGGCCTCTTTAGCTCCTACAATGAGCAGTTCTTC.

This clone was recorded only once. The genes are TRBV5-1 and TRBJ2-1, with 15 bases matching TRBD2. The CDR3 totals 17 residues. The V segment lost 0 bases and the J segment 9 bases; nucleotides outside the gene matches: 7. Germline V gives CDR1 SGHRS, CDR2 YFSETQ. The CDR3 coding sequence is TGCGCCAGCAGCTTGGTAGGACTAGCGGGGGGGCGTAGTGAGCAGTTCTTC. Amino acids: CASSLVGLAGGRSEQFF. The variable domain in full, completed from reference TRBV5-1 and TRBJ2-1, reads KAGVTQTPRYLIKTRGQQVTLSCSPISGHRSVSWYQQTPGQGLQFLFEYFSETQRNKGNFPGRFSGRQFSNSRSEMNVSTLELGDSALYLCASSLVGLAGGRSEQFFGPGTRLTVL.

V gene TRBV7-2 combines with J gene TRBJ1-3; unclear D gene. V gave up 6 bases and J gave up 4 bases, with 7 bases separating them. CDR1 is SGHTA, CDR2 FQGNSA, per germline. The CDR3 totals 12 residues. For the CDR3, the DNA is TGTGCCAGCAGTTGGGCAGGAAACACCATATATTTT. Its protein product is CASSWAGNTIYF. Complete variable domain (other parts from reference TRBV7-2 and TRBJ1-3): GAGVSQSPSNKVTEKGKDVELRCDPISGHTALYWYRQSLGQGLEFLIYFQGNSAPDKSGLPSDRFSAERTGGSVSTLTIQRTQQEDSAVYLCASSWAGNTIYFGEGSWLTVV.

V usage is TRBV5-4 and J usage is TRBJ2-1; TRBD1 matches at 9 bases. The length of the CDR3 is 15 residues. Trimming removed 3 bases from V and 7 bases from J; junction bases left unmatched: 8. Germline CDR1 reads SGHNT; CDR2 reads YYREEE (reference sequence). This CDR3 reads CASSSRETGGNEQFF. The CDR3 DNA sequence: TGTGCCAGCAGCTCGAGGGAGACAGGGGGAAATGAGCAGTTCTTC.

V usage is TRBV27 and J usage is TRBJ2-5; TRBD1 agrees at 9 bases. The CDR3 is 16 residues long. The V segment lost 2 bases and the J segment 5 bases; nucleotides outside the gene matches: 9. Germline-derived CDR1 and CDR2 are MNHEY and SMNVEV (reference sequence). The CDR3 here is CASSLPGQGTDETQYF. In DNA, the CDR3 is TGTGCCAGCAGTTTACCCGGACAGGGGACCGATGAGACCCAGTACTTC.

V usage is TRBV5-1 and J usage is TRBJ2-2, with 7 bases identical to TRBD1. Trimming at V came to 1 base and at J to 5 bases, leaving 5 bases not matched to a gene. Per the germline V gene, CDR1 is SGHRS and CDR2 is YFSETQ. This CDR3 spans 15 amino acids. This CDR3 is CASSLTRQGTGELFF. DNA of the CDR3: TGCGCCAGCAGCTTGACGCGACAGGGAACCGGGGAGCTGTTTTTT.

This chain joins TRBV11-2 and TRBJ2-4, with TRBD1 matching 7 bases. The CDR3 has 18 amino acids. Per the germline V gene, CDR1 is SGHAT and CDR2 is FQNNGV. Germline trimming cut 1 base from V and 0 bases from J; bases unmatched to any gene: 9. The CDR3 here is CASSLVRPGQRAKNIQYF. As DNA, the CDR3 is TGTGCCAGCAGCTTAGTTAGGCCGGGACAGAGAGCCAAAAACATTCAGTACTTC.

The CDR3 DNA sequence: TGTGCCAGCAGCGTAGGAAATGGTGACGGGATCTCTGGAAACACCATATATTTT. Translation gives CASSVGNGDGISGNTIYF. The chain recombines TRBV9 with TRBJ1-3; D not resolved. The CDR3 totals 18 residues. Germline CDR1 reads SGDLS; CDR2 reads YYNGEE. The ends were cut back, 0 bases at V and 0 bases at J, with 16 bases in the middle.

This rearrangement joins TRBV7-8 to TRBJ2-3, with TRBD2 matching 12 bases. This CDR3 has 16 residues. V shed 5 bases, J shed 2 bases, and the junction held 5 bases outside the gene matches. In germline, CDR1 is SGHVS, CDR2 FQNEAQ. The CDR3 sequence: CASSPRLAGATDTQYF. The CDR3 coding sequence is TGTGCCAGCAGCCCGCGACTAGCGGGGGCCACAGATACGCAGTATTTT. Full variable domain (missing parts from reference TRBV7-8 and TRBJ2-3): GAGVSQSPRYKVAKRGQDVALRCDPISGHVSLFWYQQALGQGPEFLTYFQNEAQLDKSGLPSDRFFAERPEGSVSTLKIQRTQQEDSAVYLCASSPRLAGATDTQYFGPGTRLTVL.

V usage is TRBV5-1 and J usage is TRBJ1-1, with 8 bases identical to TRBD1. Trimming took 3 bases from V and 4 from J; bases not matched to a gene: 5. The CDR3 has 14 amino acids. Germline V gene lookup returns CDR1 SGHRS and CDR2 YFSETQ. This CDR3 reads CASSSDDRGTEAFF. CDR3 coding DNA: TGCGCCAGCAGCTCGGACGACAGGGGCACTGAAGCTTTCTTT.

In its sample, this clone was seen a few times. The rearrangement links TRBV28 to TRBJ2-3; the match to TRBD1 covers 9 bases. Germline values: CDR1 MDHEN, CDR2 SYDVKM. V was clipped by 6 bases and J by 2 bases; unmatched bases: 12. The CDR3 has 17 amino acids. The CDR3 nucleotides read TGTGCCAGCAGCTCTATTCCCGGGACAGGGAACACAGATACGCAGTATTTT. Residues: CASSSIPGTGNTDTQYF.

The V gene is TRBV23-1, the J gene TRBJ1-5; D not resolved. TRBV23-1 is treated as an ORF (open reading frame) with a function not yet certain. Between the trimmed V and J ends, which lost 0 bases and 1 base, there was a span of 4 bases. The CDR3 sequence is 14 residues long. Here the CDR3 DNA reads TGCGCCAGCAGTCAATCGGAGAGCAATCAGCCCCAGCATTTT. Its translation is CASSQSESNQPQHF.

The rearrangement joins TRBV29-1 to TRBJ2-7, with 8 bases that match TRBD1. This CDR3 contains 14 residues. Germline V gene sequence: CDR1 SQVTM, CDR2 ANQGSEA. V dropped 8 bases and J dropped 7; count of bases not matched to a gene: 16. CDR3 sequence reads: CSLLSGGPGSEQYF. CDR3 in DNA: TGCAGCCTGTTATCAGGGGGCCCCGGGTCAGAGCAGTACTTC.

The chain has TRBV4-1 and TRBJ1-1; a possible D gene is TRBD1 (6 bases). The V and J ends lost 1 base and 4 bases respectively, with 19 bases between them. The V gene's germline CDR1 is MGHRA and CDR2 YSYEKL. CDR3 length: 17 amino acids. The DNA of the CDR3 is TGCGCCAGCAGCCAAGTTGATGTCGGACAGATTAGCACTGAAGCTTTCTTT. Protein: CASSQVDVGQISTEAFF.

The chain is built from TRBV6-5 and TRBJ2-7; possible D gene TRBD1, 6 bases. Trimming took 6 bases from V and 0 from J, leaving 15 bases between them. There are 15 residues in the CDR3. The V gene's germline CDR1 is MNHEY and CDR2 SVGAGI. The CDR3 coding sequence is TGTGCCAGCAGCCGACAGGTCCGTTCCTCCTACGAGCAGTACTTC. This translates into CASSRQVRSSYEQYF.

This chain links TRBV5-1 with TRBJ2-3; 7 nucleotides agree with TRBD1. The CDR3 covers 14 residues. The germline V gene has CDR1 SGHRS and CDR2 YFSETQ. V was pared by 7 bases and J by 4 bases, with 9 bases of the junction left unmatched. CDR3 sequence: CASGKGAEADTQYF. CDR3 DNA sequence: TGCGCCAGCGGGAAGGGGGCAGAGGCAGATACGCAGTATTTT.

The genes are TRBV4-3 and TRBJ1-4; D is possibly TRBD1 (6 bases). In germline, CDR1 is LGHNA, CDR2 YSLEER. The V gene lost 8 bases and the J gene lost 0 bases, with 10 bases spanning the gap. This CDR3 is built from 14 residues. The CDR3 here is CASLDSPTNEKLFF. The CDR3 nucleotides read TGCGCCAGCCTGGACAGCCCAACTAATGAAAAACTGTTTTTT.

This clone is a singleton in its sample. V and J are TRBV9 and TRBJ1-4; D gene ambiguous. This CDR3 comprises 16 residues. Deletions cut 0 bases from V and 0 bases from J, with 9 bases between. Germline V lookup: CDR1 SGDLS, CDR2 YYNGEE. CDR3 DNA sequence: TGTGCCAGCAGCGTAGCTCTAGGAGCAACTAATGAAAAACTGTTTTTT. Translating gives CASSVALGATNEKLFF.

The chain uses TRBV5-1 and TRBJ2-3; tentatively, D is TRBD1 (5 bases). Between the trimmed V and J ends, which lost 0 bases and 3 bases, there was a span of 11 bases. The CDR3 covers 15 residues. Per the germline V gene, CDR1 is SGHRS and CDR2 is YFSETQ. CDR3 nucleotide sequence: TGCGCCAGCAGCTTGGCGCAGGGTTGGACAGATACGCAGTATTTT. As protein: CASSLAQGWTDTQYF. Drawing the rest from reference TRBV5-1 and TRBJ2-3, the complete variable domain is KAGVTQTPRYLIKTRGQQVTLSCSPISGHRSVSWYQQTPGQGLQFLFEYFSETQRNKGNFPGRFSGRQFSNSRSEMNVSTLELGDSALYLCASSLAQGWTDTQYFGPGTRLTVL.

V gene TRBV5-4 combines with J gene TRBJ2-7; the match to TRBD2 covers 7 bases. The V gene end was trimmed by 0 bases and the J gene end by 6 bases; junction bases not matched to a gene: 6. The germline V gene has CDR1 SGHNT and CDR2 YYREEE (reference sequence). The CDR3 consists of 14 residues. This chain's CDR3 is CASSLASGAGEQYF. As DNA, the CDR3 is TGTGCCAGCAGCTTGGCCAGCGGGGCAGGCGAGCAGTACTTC.

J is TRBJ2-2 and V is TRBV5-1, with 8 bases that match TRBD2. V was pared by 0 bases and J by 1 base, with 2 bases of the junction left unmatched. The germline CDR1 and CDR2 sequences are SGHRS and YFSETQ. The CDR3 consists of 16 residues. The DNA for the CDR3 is TGCGCCAGCAGCTTGGTTAGCGGGGTGAACACCGGGGAGCTGTTTTTT. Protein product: CASSLVSGVNTGELFF. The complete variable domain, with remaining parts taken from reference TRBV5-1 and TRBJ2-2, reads KAGVTQTPRYLIKTRGQQVTLSCSPISGHRSVSWYQQTPGQGLQFLFEYFSETQRNKGNFPGRFSGRQFSNSRSEMNVSTLELGDSALYLCASSLVSGVNTGELFFGEGSRLTVL.

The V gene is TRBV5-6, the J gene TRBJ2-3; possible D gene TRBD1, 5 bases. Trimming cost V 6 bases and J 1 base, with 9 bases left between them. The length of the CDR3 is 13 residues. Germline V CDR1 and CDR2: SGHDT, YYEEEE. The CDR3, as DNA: TGTGCCAGCACCTTAGGGGGCACAGATACGCAGTATTTT. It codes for CASTLGGTDTQYF.

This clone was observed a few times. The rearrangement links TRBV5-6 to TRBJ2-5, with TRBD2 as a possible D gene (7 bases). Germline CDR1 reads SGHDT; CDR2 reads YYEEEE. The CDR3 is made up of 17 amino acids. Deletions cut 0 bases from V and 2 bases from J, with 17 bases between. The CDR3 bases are TGTGCCAGCAGCTTGGGGTGGGGGGGCTTGGAGCAAGAGACCCAGTACTTC. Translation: CASSLGWGGLEQETQYF.

DNA for the CDR3: TGTGCCAGCAGTCTAGCGGGGGGAATTTACAATGAGCAGTTCTTC. This sequence encodes CASSLAGGIYNEQFF. The chain links TRBV28 to TRBJ2-1; 11 bases agree with TRBD2. Germline CDR1 is MDHEN and CDR2 is SYDVKM. The CDR3 length is 15 residues. Trimming took 5 bases from V and 4 from J; bases not matched to a gene: 4. The entire variable domain, with the rest obtained from reference TRBV28 and TRBJ2-1, is as follows: DVKVTQSSRYLVKRTGEKVFLECVQDMDHENMFWYRQDPGLGLRLIYFSYDVKMKEKGDIPEGYSVSREKKERFSLILESASTNQTSMYLCASSLAGGIYNEQFFGPGTRLTVL.

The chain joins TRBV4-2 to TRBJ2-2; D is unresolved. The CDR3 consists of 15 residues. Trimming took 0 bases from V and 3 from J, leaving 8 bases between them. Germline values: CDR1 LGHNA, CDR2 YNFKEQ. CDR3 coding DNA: TGTGCCAGCAGCCAAGAAACTTCTCACACCGGGGAGCTGTTTTTT. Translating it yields CASSQETSHTGELFF.

The CDR3 DNA reads TGTGCCAGCAGAAGGGCCCAGGGTAATCTTGAAGCTTTCTTT. Its translation is CASRRAQGNLEAFF. The chain recombines TRBV6-5 with TRBJ1-1; TRBD1 might be the D (5 bases). The germline V and J ends were trimmed by 6 bases and 7 bases, with 18 bases remaining between them. Germline V gives CDR1 MNHEY, CDR2 SVGAGI. The CDR3 sequence is 14 residues long.

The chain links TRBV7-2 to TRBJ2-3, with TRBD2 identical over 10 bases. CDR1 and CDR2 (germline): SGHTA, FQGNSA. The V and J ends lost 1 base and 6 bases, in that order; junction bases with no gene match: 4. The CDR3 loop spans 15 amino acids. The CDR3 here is CASSLVSGGADTQYF. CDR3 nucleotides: TGTGCCAGCAGCTTAGTAAGCGGGGGGGCGGATACGCAGTATTTT.

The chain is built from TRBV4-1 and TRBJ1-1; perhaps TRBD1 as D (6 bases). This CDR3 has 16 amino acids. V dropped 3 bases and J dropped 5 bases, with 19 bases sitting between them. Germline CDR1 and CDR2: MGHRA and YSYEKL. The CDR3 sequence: CASSQQWTAFSTEAFF. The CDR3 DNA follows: TGCGCCAGCAGCCAGCAATGGACAGCCTTCAGTACTGAAGCTTTCTTT.